This TCR beta chain was retrieved from a study of blood T cell repertoires in COVID-19. V was clipped by 6 bases and J by 5 bases; unmatched bases: 6. The V gene's germline CDR1 is LNHDA and CDR2 SQIVND (reference sequence). The CDR3 is 15 residues long. In the original processing: Nucleated cell number was recorded as an estimate derived from reference gene primer amplification. TCRdb's copy holds only in-frame clones and misses some; the assay was immunoSEQ multiplex PCR. The DNA gave D and trimming, while V, J and clone size come from that table. The sample lists 250,000 to 350,000 clones, around 90% occurring once.

The sequence was collected from a woman between 18 and 29 years old with acute COVID-19. The chain uses TRBV19 and TRBJ1-6; 8 bases fit TRBD1. Sequenced input: PBMCs or T cells enriched from blood (not recorded which). The CDR3 protein is CASRTGARHNSPLHF. CDR3 bases: TGTGCCAGTAGGACAGGGGCCCGGCATAATTCACCCCTCCACTTT.